The 21 T cell receptor beta chains given below trace back to one sample, sequenced in a study of T cells in Graves' hyperthyroidism and ophthalmopathy. The source material, RNA transcripts, was used to amplify TCR beta CDR3 regions. First-round RT-PCR of the TCR CDR3 relied on the HTBI primer set. TCRdb fed the multiplex PCR reads into MiXCR, producing one record per CDR3 protein. The table lists approximately 200,000 distinct CDR3 sequences, around 16% of them singletons, with just under 45% in the top ten. The specimen was blood. Receptors originate from a man aged 40-49 years with Graves' hyperthyroidism.

This clonotype was observed at least ten times. The V gene is TRBV12-3 or TRBV12-4, the J gene TRBJ2-2; D may match TRBD1 or TRBD2 (5 bases each). This CDR3 is 14 amino acids long. Trimming cost V 6 bases and J 6 bases, with 14 bases left between them. CDR3 in amino acids: CASRPPGPPGELFF. The DNA of the CDR3 is TGTGCCAGCAGACCCCCGGGACCCCCCGGGGAGCTGTTTTTT.

The chain combines TRBV10-3 with TRBJ1-1, with TRBD1 as a possible D gene (5 bases). The CDR3 length is 19 residues. The V end lost 2 bases, the J end lost 0 bases, and 22 bases lay between the germline ends. CDR1 is ENHRY, CDR2 SYGVKD, per germline. The CDR3 is CAISEPQKGRRGVNTEAFF. The CDR3, as DNA: TGTGCCATCAGTGAGCCCCAAAAGGGTCGAAGAGGGGTGAACACTGAAGCTTTCTTT.

The table lists this clonotype with a few counts. The CDR3 loop reads CASSLARTGGFRSTEAFF. The CDR3 bases are TGTGCCAGCAGCTTAGCGAGGACAGGGGGCTTCAGGAGCACTGAAGCTTTCTTT. J is TRBJ1-1 and V is TRBV7-9, with 11 bases identical to TRBD1. The junction had 10 bases not matched to a gene; V was cut back by 0 bases and J by 4 bases. The germline V gene has CDR1 SEHNR and CDR2 FQNEAQ (reference sequence). CDR3 length: 18 residues.

The chain carries TRBV7-9 and TRBJ2-7, with 7 positions matching TRBD1. Germline CDR1 reads SEHNR; CDR2 reads FQNEAQ (reference sequence). Germline trimming cut 5 bases from V and 2 bases from J; bases unmatched to any gene: 9. This CDR3 region has 15 residues. The CDR3 sequence: CASSPTGTETYEQYF. The DNA for the CDR3 is TGTGCCAGCAGCCCTACCGGGACAGAAACCTACGAGCAGTACTTC.

This clonotype has a count of ten or more. The chain has TRBV7-2 and TRBJ2-2, with D tentatively TRBD1 (5 bases). In germline, CDR1 is SGHTA, CDR2 FQGNSA. The CDR3 sequence is 14 residues long. The V end lost 3 bases, the J end lost 8 bases, and 13 bases lay between the germline ends. CDR3 bases: TGTGCCAGCAGCTTTCAGGGCTGGAGTGGGGAGCTGTTTTTT. It codes for CASSFQGWSGELFF.

This clonotype has only a few counts. The chain uses TRBV6-2 or TRBV6-3 and TRBJ2-2; 11 bases are a match to TRBD2. Germline values: CDR1 MNHEY, CDR2 SVGEGT. CDR3 length: 16 amino acids. V trimming: 4 bases; J trimming: 4 bases; junction bases outside the gene matches: 5. In DNA, the CDR3 is TGTGCCAGCAGTTGCCCCGGGACTAGCGGCACCGGGGAGCTGTTTTTT. It yields the protein CASSCPGTSGTGELFF.

A word on this clonotype: A much larger clonotype is one base distant, so this may be a read error. Written as DNA, the CDR3 is TGTGCCGTAATCCGGGGCAGGGCGTCTGGGGCCAACGTCCTGACTTTC. Translated: CAVIRGRASGANVLTF. This chain joins TRBV2 and TRBJ2-6; the D call may be TRBD1 or TRBD2 (5 bases each). Germline V gene data show CDR1 as SNHLY and CDR2 as FYNNEI. V was trimmed by 11 bases and J by 1 base, leaving 18 bases between them. This CDR3 spans 16 amino acids.

About this clonotype: This may be a read error, as it is one base from a much larger clone. The chain combines TRBV20-1 with TRBJ1-5, with TRBD1 as a possible D gene (6 bases). CDR1 and CDR2 from the germline V gene are DFQATT and SNEGSKA (reference sequence). This CDR3 has 11 residues. Trimming took off 5 bases at V and 7 bases at J, with 9 bases between the two ends. The CDR3 reads CSARGGQPQHF. CDR3 nucleotide sequence: TGCAGTGCTCGTGGGGGCCAGCCCCAGCATTTT.

The sample holds many counts of this clonotype. The rearrangement links TRBV7-2 to TRBJ2-7; 12 positions match TRBD1. J lost 2 bases, V lost 4 bases, and 6 bases had no gene match. Per the germline V gene, CDR1 is SGHTA and CDR2 is FQGNSA. The CDR3 loop spans 16 amino acids. DNA for the CDR3: TGTGCCAGCAGCTATACCGGGACAGGGGGCCCCTACGAGCAGTACTTC. Its translation is CASSYTGTGGPYEQYF.

This clonotype was recorded many times. CDR3: CASSLDPDSSRWDTQYF. The CDR3 nucleotides read TGTGCCAGCAGCTTAGATCCGGATAGCTCCCGGTGGGATACGCAGTATTTT. The chain recombines TRBV11-3 with TRBJ2-3, with no clear D. V was clipped by 0 bases and J by 6 bases, with 19 bases between them. The CDR3 sequence is 17 residues long. The germline V gene encodes CDR1 SGHNT and CDR2 YENEEA.

This clonotype was recorded many times. The CDR3 DNA follows: TGTGCCAGCAGCTTGATGGACAGGACCGATAACTATGGCTACACCTTC. It encodes CASSLMDRTDNYGYTF. This chain links TRBV5-6 with TRBJ1-2; 7 bases are a match to TRBD1. Trimming removed 1 base from V and 1 base from J; junction bases left unmatched: 7. The CDR3 spans 16 residues. Germline loops: CDR1 SGHDT, CDR2 YYEEEE.

This clonotype was observed many times. This chain joins TRBV6-2 or TRBV6-3 and TRBJ2-1; 13 bases line up with TRBD2. The length of the CDR3 is 15 residues. CDR1 is MNHEY, CDR2 SVGEGT, per germline. Trimming at V came to 6 bases and at J to 9 bases, leaving 8 bases not matched to a gene. The CDR3 DNA reads as TGTGCCAGCAGGCATACTAGCGGGGGGGCGATTGAGCAGTTCTTC. It translates to CASRHTSGGAIEQFF.

The gene calls are TRBV20-1 and TRBJ2-3, with D possibly matching TRBD2 (7 bases). Germline loops: CDR1 DFQATT, CDR2 SNEGSKA (reference sequence). There are 15 residues in the CDR3. V was pared by 6 bases and J by 3 bases, with 19 bases between. For the CDR3, the DNA is TGCAGTGCAACTAAACCGGGGGGCCAGACAGATACGCAGTATTTT. Encoded protein: CSATKPGGQTDTQYF.

This clonotype was observed at least ten times. The chain couples TRBV7-3 to TRBJ1-6, with a possible D match to TRBD1 (5 bases). The V end was cut by 5 bases, the J end by 6 bases, with 8 bases between. Germline assignment: CDR1 SGHTA and CDR2 FQGTGA. The CDR3 sequence is 13 residues long. The CDR3 sequence is CASSQDSNSPLHF. The CDR3 bases are TGTGCCAGCAGCCAAGACAGTAATTCACCCCTCCACTTT.

This clonotype has at least ten counts. The chain employs TRBV3-1 and TRBJ1-2; D remains ambiguous. The V gene lost 0 bases and the J gene lost 4 bases, with 12 bases spanning the gap. The CDR3 runs 15 residues. In germline, CDR1 is LGHDT, CDR2 YNNKEL (reference sequence). The CDR3 sequence is CASSQDPGNGYGYTF. In DNA, the CDR3 is TGTGCCAGCAGCCAAGACCCGGGGAACGGCTATGGCTACACCTTC.

In this sample, this clonotype turned up many times. The chain is built from TRBV27 and TRBJ1-5; TRBD1 aligns across 9 bases. The V and J ends lost 4 bases and 10 bases, in that order; junction bases with no gene match: 11. The length of the CDR3 is 15 residues. Germline CDR1 MNHEY, CDR2 SMNVEV (reference sequence). The CDR3 protein is CASSSTGGTERPQHF. CDR3 sequence (DNA): TGTGCCAGCAGTTCTACAGGGGGCACCGAGAGACCCCAGCATTTT.

In its sample, this clonotype was seen many times. The chain joins TRBV20-1 to TRBJ2-7; D remains unclear. The CDR3 covers 13 residues. CDR1 DFQATT and CDR2 SNEGSKA come from the germline V gene (reference sequence). Trimming shortened V by 0 bases and J by 9 bases, and 15 bases separated the two germline ends. CDR3 DNA sequence: TGCAGTGCTAGAGATTTTAAGTCCCCTCGGCAGTACTTC. As protein: CSARDFKSPRQYF.

This clonotype was seen repeatedly, ten times or more. The chain joins TRBV7-2 to TRBJ2-5; 15 nucleotides match TRBD2. This CDR3 spans 16 amino acids. V was clipped by 4 bases and J by 5 bases; unmatched bases: 5. Germline V gives CDR1 SGHTA, CDR2 FQGNSA. CDR3 region: CASSYGLAGGIETQYF. The CDR3 coding sequence is TGTGCCAGCAGCTACGGACTAGCGGGGGGGATCGAGACCCAGTACTTC.

This clonotype was detected only a few times. The chain recombines TRBV5-4 with TRBJ2-2; the match to TRBD2 covers 9 bases. J was trimmed by 0 bases and V by 1 base; bases with no gene match: 4. Germline V gene lookup returns CDR1 SGHNT and CDR2 YYREEE (reference sequence). CDR3 size: 17 residues. CDR3 DNA: TGTGCCAGCAGCTTGCCTAGCGGGGCGACGAACACCGGGGAGCTGTTTTTT. Its protein is CASSLPSGATNTGELFF.

In its sample, this clonotype was seen many times. This chain connects TRBV5-6 to TRBJ2-6; D may be TRBD1 (6 bases). Trimming left V 4 bases short and J 4 bases short, with 15 bases between. The CDR3 has 16 amino acids. CDR1 and CDR2 from the germline V gene are SGHDT and YYEEEE. The CDR3, as DNA: TGTGCCAGCAGCAGCTCAGGGGCGCGCGGGGCCAACGTCCTGACTTTC. Translation gives CASSSSGARGANVLTF.

The table lists this clonotype with many counts. The J gene is TRBJ2-5, the V gene TRBV20-1; D gene unclear. Germline V gene lookup returns CDR1 DFQATT and CDR2 SNEGSKA (reference sequence). CDR3 length equals 14 residues. Trimming cost V 6 bases and J 0 bases, with 14 bases left between them. DNA for the CDR3: TGCAGTGCCACGGCGCGAGACAACCAAGAGACCCAGTACTTC. Its translation: CSATARDNQETQYF.